Included here is one T cell receptor beta chain sequence, with context. The data belong to a study of blood T cell repertoires in COVID-19. On the study more broadly: Acute and convalescent COVID-19 specimens originated in the United States, Italy and Spain. T cells, B-cell-depleted T cells, or PBMCs supplied cDNA or gDNA.

In the original workflow: How many nucleated cells were present was estimated from reference gene primer amplification. TCRdb's copy holds only in-frame clones and misses some; the assay was immunoSEQ multiplex PCR. V and J calls and clone size follow that table, whereas D and trimming were derived from the DNA. The sample includes more than 110,000 clones, about 87% seen only once; the top ten take about 40%. The germline V gene has CDR1 SGHTA and CDR2 FQGNSA. V gave up 5 bases and J gave up 1 base; unmatched junction bases: 9. The CDR3 is 16 residues long. The clonotype originates from a human donor in a cohort sampled during active COVID-19. Source material: peripheral blood. V usage is TRBV7-2 and J usage is TRBJ1-1, with 8 bases identical to TRBD1. The CDR3 spells CASSHPTGGRNTEAFF. The CDR3 region has the DNA TGTGCCAGCAGCCACCCCACAGGGGGACGGAACACTGAAGCTTTCTTT.